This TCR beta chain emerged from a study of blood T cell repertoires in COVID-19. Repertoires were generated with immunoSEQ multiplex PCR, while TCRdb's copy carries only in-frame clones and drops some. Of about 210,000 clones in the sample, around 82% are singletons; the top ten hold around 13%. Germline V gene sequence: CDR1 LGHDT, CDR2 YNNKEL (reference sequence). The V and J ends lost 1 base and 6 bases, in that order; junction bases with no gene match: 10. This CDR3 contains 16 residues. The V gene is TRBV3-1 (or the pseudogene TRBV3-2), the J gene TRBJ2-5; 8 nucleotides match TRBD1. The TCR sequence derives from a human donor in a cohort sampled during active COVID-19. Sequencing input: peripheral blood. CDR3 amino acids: CASSQGGTGPMQTQYF. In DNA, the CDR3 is TGTGCCAGCAGCCAAGGGGGGACAGGACCGATGCAGACCCAGTACTTC.